This T cell receptor beta chain was sequenced in a study of T-cell memory formation after mild COVID-19. As for the study in general: The TCR clusters were mostly specific to one donor. Study findings and constraints: CD4+ contracting clones were mainly CM and EM; CD8+ ones, EMRA. Prior to infection, memory already included some responding clones, suggesting cross-reactive memory joined.

This clonotype has more than one count but fewer than ten. The antigen remains undetermined. A single record per CDR3 protein comes from TCRdb applying MiXCR to the 5' RACE reads. The sample contains over 350,000 distinct CDR3 sequences, 20% to 25% of which appear only once. The ends were cut back, 6 bases at V and 4 bases at J, with 17 bases in the middle. CDR3 length: 15 amino acids. Germline CDR1 MNHEY, CDR2 SVGAGI. This sequence joins TRBV6-5 and TRBJ2-3, with D maybe TRBD1 (5 bases). The receptor's source is an adult woman who had mild COVID-19 (a few samples of this study predate the infection). Cell type and time point are not known. Sequenced: PBMCs or a T cell subset sorted from them (not recorded which). For the CDR3, the DNA is TGTGCCAGCAGAGTCGGACAATCAGGATCAGATACGCAGTATTTT. Translation gives CASRVGQSGSDTQYF.